This T cell receptor beta chain appears in the sequencing data of a study of OX40 agonist ivuxolimab in advanced cancers. Study-level information: Three patients, one with hepatocellular carcinoma and two with cutaneous melanoma, achieved partial responses.

Libraries were prepared by immunoSEQ multiplex PCR; TCRdb keeps only in-frame clonotypes and omits some of them. The table lists about 78,000 clones, more than 80% of them singletons. This clone was picked up one time. Antigen: not known. The CDR3 length is 11 residues. V dropped 8 bases and J dropped 6 bases, with 10 bases sitting between them. Germline loops: CDR1 MNHNS, CDR2 SASEGT. Overall study findings and caveats: The investigators did not determine what antigen specificity the expanded peripheral T cells had.

The clonotype comes from an adult with an advanced solid tumor such as melanoma, head and neck, liver or kidney cancer. The input for sequencing was CD4+ or CD8+ T cells sorted from blood, taken in a trial of the OX40 agonist ivuxolimab. The rearrangement joins TRBV6-1 to TRBJ1-2, with unresolved D. The CDR3 sequence: CASQRVDGYTF. The CDR3 bases are TGTGCCAGCCAAAGGGTTGATGGCTACACCTTC.